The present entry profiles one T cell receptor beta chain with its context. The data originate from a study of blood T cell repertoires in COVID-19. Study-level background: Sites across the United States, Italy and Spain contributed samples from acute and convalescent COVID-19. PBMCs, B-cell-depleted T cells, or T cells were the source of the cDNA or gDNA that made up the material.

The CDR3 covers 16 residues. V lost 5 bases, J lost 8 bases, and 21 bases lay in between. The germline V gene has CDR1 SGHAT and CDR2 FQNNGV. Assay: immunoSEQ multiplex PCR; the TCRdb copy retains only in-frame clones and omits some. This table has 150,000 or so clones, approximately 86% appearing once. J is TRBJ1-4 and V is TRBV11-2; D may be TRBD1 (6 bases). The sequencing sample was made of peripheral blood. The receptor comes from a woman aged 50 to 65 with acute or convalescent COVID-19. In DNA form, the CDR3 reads TGTGCCAGCAGCCGGGGGCGGGGGTCGGATCGAGAAAAACTGTTTTTT. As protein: CASSRGRGSDREKLFF.